These 20 T cell receptor beta chains originate from one sample sequenced in a study of blood T cell repertoires in COVID-19. This table comes from immunoSEQ multiplex PCR, and its TCRdb copy is limited to in-frame clones, with some not included. Seen here are roughly 250,000 clones, around 84% observed once, and the top ten hold roughly 1.6%. Sequencing was carried out using PBMCs or T cells enriched from blood (not recorded which). Receptors were obtained from a woman in her 50s who had recovered from COVID-19.

In this sample, this clone turned up a few times. The chain employs TRBV30 and TRBJ1-1, with 7 bases matching TRBD1. Germline CDR1 reads GTSNPN; CDR2 reads SVGIG (reference sequence). This CDR3 contains 13 residues. V shed 3 bases, J shed 5 bases, and the junction held 6 bases outside the gene matches. CDR3 DNA sequence: TGTGCCTGGAGCCAAACAGGGGAAACTGAAGCTTTCTTT. Translation: CAWSQTGETEAFF.

This sequence joins TRBV5-1 and TRBJ1-1; 9 nucleotides agree with TRBD1. This CDR3 is 12 amino acids long. After removal of 4 bases from V and 6 bases from J, the junction contained 1 base not matched to a gene. The germline V gene encodes CDR1 SGHRS and CDR2 YFSETQ. In nucleotides, the CDR3 is TGCGCCAGCAGCAGGACAGGGGCTGAAGCTTTCTTT. Protein: CASSRTGAEAFF. Looking up the rest from reference TRBV5-1 and TRBJ1-1 gives the full variable domain: KAGVTQTPRYLIKTRGQQVTLSCSPISGHRSVSWYQQTPGQGLQFLFEYFSETQRNKGNFPGRFSGRQFSNSRSEMNVSTLELGDSALYLCASSRTGAEAFFGQGTRLTVV.

The CDR3 coding sequence is TGCGCCAGCAGCCTGCGACAGGGGGCGCAAGGAAACACCATATATTTT. It translates to CASSLRQGAQGNTIYF. V and J are TRBV5-1 and TRBJ1-3; 10 positions agree with TRBD1. The CDR3 is made up of 16 amino acids. With 4 bases clipped from V and 4 bases from J, the junction kept 8 bases outside the gene matches. CDR1 SGHRS and CDR2 YFSETQ come from the germline V gene.

This chain connects TRBV10-3 to TRBJ1-3, with TRBD1 as a possible D gene (5 bases). This CDR3 spans 14 amino acids. Germline assignment: CDR1 ENHRY and CDR2 SYGVKD. V shed 6 bases and J shed 0 bases, with 9 bases lying between them. CDR3 sequence: CAIREDISGNTIYF. The DNA for the CDR3 is TGTGCCATCAGAGAGGACATCTCTGGAAACACCATATATTTT.

In its sample, this clone was seen once. The chain couples TRBV5-1 to TRBJ1-5; TRBD1 aligns across 7 bases. There are 14 residues in the CDR3. Trimming removed 5 bases from V and 2 bases from J; junction bases left unmatched: 4. From germline, CDR1 is SGHRS and CDR2 YFSETQ. CDR3 coding DNA: TGCGCCAGCAGTATAGGACAGGGCAATCAGCCCCAGCATTTT. Translation: CASSIGQGNQPQHF. The entire variable domain, with the rest obtained from reference TRBV5-1 and TRBJ1-5, is as follows: KAGVTQTPRYLIKTRGQQVTLSCSPISGHRSVSWYQQTPGQGLQFLFEYFSETQRNKGNFPGRFSGRQFSNSRSEMNVSTLELGDSALYLCASSIGQGNQPQHFGDGTRLSIL.

The genes are TRBV10-3 and TRBJ2-5; D is possibly TRBD2 (5 bases). V lost 5 bases, J lost 3 bases, and 13 bases lay in between. Germline values: CDR1 ENHRY, CDR2 SYGVKD. The CDR3 runs 14 residues. The CDR3, as DNA: TGTGCCATCAGTTTCAGCGGAGGTAAAGAGACCCAGTACTTC. It specifies CAISFSGGKETQYF.

V gene TRBV19 combines with J gene TRBJ1-5, with 9 bases that match TRBD1. CDR3 length: 15 residues. V was clipped by 7 bases and J by 4 bases; unmatched bases: 8. In germline, CDR1 is LNHDA, CDR2 SQIVND (reference sequence). CDR3 region: CASTLGTGRNQPQHF. The CDR3 DNA follows: TGTGCCAGTACCCTCGGGACAGGGAGAAATCAGCCCCAGCATTTT.

The CDR3 nucleotides read TGTGCGTACCGACCGGGGAATTCACCCCTCCACTTT. It specifies CAYRPGNSPLHF. The V call is TRBV30, the J call TRBJ1-6; D is ambiguous. The germline V gene encodes CDR1 GTSNPN and CDR2 SVGIG (reference sequence). This CDR3 contains 12 residues.

This chain links TRBV30 with TRBJ2-2, with 9 nucleotides matching TRBD1. After removal of 5 bases from V and 5 bases from J, the junction contained 6 bases not matched to a gene. CDR1 and CDR2 from the germline V gene are GTSNPN and SVGIG (reference sequence). The CDR3 consists of 14 residues. The CDR3 is CAWASTGGTGELFF. The CDR3 DNA reads TGTGCCTGGGCCTCGACAGGGGGTACCGGGGAGCTGTTTTTT. Full variable domain (remainder filled in from reference TRBV30 and TRBJ2-2): SQTIHQWPATLVQPVGSPLSLECTVEGTSNPNLYWYRQAAGRGLQLLFYSVGIGQISSEVPQNLSASRPQDRQFILSSKKLLLSDSGFYLCAWASTGGTGELFFGEGSRLTVL.

V usage is TRBV5-1 and J usage is TRBJ1-1; TRBD1 aligns across 8 bases. Per germline, CDR1 SGHRS and CDR2 YFSETQ. Trimming cost V 4 bases and J 5 bases; bases outside gene matches: 7. The CDR3 is made up of 14 amino acids. The CDR3 DNA follows: TGCGCCAGCAGCGGTGGACAGGGAGGGACTGAAGCTTTCTTT. This gives the protein CASSGGQGGTEAFF.

This chain joins TRBV15 and TRBJ2-3; 15 bases are a match to TRBD2. V trimming: 4 bases; J trimming: 3 bases; junction bases outside the gene matches: 8. The germline gives CDR1 LNHNV, CDR2 YYDKDF (reference sequence). There are 18 residues in the CDR3. CDR3 residues: CATSKGLAGGPATDTQYF. The CDR3 region has the DNA TGTGCCACCAGCAAAGGACTAGCGGGAGGGCCGGCGACAGATACGCAGTATTTT.

This chain links TRBV28 with TRBJ2-7; the match to TRBD2 covers 7 bases. The CDR3 covers 19 residues. Germline values: CDR1 MDHEN, CDR2 SYDVKM. V was clipped by 7 bases and J by 0 bases; unmatched bases: 21. CDR3 in DNA: TGTGCCAGCATCGGATCTGCGGGAGCCAAAAGCGGAAGCTCCTACGAGCAGTACTTC. This gives the protein CASIGSAGAKSGSSYEQYF.

This chain joins TRBV9 and TRBJ1-5; D uncertain. The CDR3 runs 15 residues. Trimming removed 0 bases at V and 4 bases at J, with 11 bases between. CDR1 and CDR2 (germline): SGDLS, YYNGEE. This CDR3 reads CASSVGVEENQPQHF. In nucleotides, the CDR3 is TGTGCCAGCAGCGTAGGGGTCGAGGAAAATCAGCCCCAGCATTTT.

The chain employs TRBV11-3 and TRBJ2-2; D gene unclear. Germline-derived CDR1 and CDR2 are SGHNT and YENEEA. The length of the CDR3 is 15 residues. Trimming stripped 5 bases from V and 2 bases from J, with 12 bases between. CDR3 residues: CASSLSNKNTGELFF. CDR3 DNA: TGTGCCAGCAGCCTATCTAATAAAAACACCGGGGAGCTGTTTTTT.

The V gene is TRBV18, the J gene TRBJ2-7; possible D gene TRBD2, 5 bases. Germline CDR1 KGHSH, CDR2 LQKENI. The CDR3 is 15 amino acids. V was clipped by 2 bases and J by 2 bases, with 13 bases between them. CDR3 nucleotides: TGTGCCAGCTCACCAGGGGTAGCGAATACCTACGAGCAGTACTTC. The encoded protein is CASSPGVANTYEQYF. Full variable domain (remainder filled in from reference TRBV18 and TRBJ2-7): NAGVMQNPRHLVRRRGQEARLRCSPMKGHSHVYWYRQLPEEGLKFMVYLQKENIIDESGMPKERFSAEFPKEGPSILRIQQVVRGDSAAYFCASSPGVANTYEQYFGPGTRLTVT.

This clone was recorded only once. The chain couples TRBV7-9 to TRBJ2-2; a weak D match, TRBD1 (5 bases). V was trimmed by 5 bases and J by 4 bases, leaving 17 bases between them. The CDR3 totals 16 residues. Germline values: CDR1 SEHNR, CDR2 FQNEAQ (reference sequence). The CDR3 here is CASSRNPGLATGELFF. The CDR3 DNA reads as TGTGCCAGCAGCCGAAATCCAGGGTTGGCCACCGGGGAGCTGTTTTTT.

The chain recombines TRBV5-4 with TRBJ2-7; 7 nucleotides line up with TRBD2. V lost 4 bases and J lost 0; bases outside the gene matches: 7. The CDR3 totals 15 residues. CDR1 is SGHNT, CDR2 YYREEE, per germline (reference sequence). Written as DNA, the CDR3 is TGTGCCAGCAGCGCCGCTAGCGGTAGCTCCTACGAGCAGTACTTC. It codes for CASSAASGSSYEQYF.

The rearrangement joins TRBV7-6 to TRBJ1-4; D possibly corresponds to TRBD1 (5 bases). The germline gives CDR1 SGHVS, CDR2 FNYEAQ. CDR3 length: 16 amino acids. Trimming left V 5 bases short and J 7 bases short, with 20 bases between. The CDR3 region is CASSPWRGTMSEKLFF. The DNA of the CDR3 is TGTGCCAGCAGCCCCTGGAGGGGCACGATGAGTGAAAAACTGTTTTTT.

This rearrangement joins TRBV3-1 (or the pseudogene TRBV3-2) to TRBJ1-4; D gene ambiguous. Trimming shortened V by 0 bases and J by 6 bases, and 8 bases separated the two germline ends. The CDR3 is 14 residues long. From germline, CDR1 is LGHDT and CDR2 YNNKEL (reference sequence). In DNA form, the CDR3 reads TGTGCCAGCAGCCAAGATTGGGGAGATGAAAAACTGTTTTTT. Protein: CASSQDWGDEKLFF.

The V gene is TRBV2, the J gene TRBJ2-2; perhaps TRBD2 as D (5 bases). The CDR3 is 14 amino acids. V lost 6 bases and J 0 bases, leaving 8 bases between the germline ends. Germline-derived CDR1 and CDR2 are SNHLY and FYNNEI. The CDR3 reads CASRGVANTGELFF. CDR3 sequence (DNA): TGTGCCAGCAGGGGAGTAGCGAACACCGGGGAGCTGTTTTTT.